The 25 T cell receptor beta chains in this list originate from one sample, sequenced in a study of blood T cell repertoires in COVID-19. Generated by immunoSEQ multiplex PCR, the TCRdb table keeps only in-frame clones and is missing some. This table has roughly 310,000 clones, 70% to 90% appearing once. Sequenced material: PBMCs or T cells enriched from blood (not recorded which). Source of these receptors: a woman aged 40 to 49 who had recovered from COVID-19.

This rearrangement joins TRBV28 to TRBJ2-1; TRBD2 agrees at 10 bases. V lost 6 bases and J lost 5; bases outside the gene matches: 7. This CDR3 region has 15 residues. CDR1 is MDHEN and CDR2 is SYDVKM in the germline V gene. For the CDR3, the DNA is TGTGCCAGCAGCCAGAGCGGGGGGGCCCACAATGAGCAGTTCTTC. Protein: CASSQSGGAHNEQFF.

The chain recombines TRBV3-1 (or the pseudogene TRBV3-2) with TRBJ2-3; the match to TRBD2 covers 16 bases. Germline V gives CDR1 LGHDT, CDR2 YNNKEL (reference sequence). The V segment lost 0 bases and the J segment 2 bases; nucleotides outside the gene matches: 5. The CDR3 is 19 amino acids. The DNA of the CDR3 is TGTGCCAGCAGCCAAGAGGGACTAGCGGGAGGGGGGCCCACAGATACGCAGTATTTT. Translated, it gives CASSQEGLAGGGPTDTQYF.

Only a few counts were recorded for this clone. The chain recombines TRBV19 with TRBJ2-2; TRBD2 aligns across 9 bases. Trimming took 1 base from V and 6 from J; bases not matched to a gene: 6. Germline V lookup: CDR1 LNHDA, CDR2 SQIVND (reference sequence). This CDR3 spans 16 amino acids. The chain's CDR3 is CASSIVVKREAGELFF. CDR3 nucleotides: TGTGCCAGTAGTATAGTCGTAAAGCGGGAGGCCGGGGAGCTGTTTTTT.

The table lists this clone with a count of one. The chain employs TRBV9 and TRBJ2-7; TRBD1 aligns across 8 bases. Germline trimming cut 2 bases from V and 7 bases from J; bases unmatched to any gene: 5. From germline, CDR1 is SGDLS and CDR2 YYNGEE. This CDR3 contains 13 residues. The CDR3 reads CASSVGQAREQYF. CDR3 nucleotide sequence: TGTGCCAGCAGCGTGGGACAGGCGAGGGAGCAGTACTTC.

This rearrangement joins TRBV27 to TRBJ2-1, with D perhaps matching TRBD2 (5 bases). Germline V gene sequence: CDR1 MNHEY, CDR2 SMNVEV (reference sequence). The CDR3 totals 14 residues. Between the trimmed V and J ends, which lost 5 bases and 2 bases, there was a span of 10 bases. This CDR3 reads CASSALGAYNEQFF. The CDR3 bases are TGTGCCAGCAGTGCACTCGGGGCCTACAATGAGCAGTTCTTC.

The J gene is TRBJ2-2, the V gene TRBV4-1; D is ambiguous. Germline CDR1 MGHRA, CDR2 YSYEKL. This CDR3 is built from 15 residues. V lost 2 bases, J lost 0 bases, and 7 bases lay in between. The CDR3 region is CASSQLVSNTGELFF. CDR3 bases: TGCGCCAGCAGCCAACTAGTATCGAACACCGGGGAGCTGTTTTTT.

The chain couples TRBV3-1 (or the pseudogene TRBV3-2) to TRBJ1-6, with 7 positions matching TRBD1. Germline CDR1 LGHDT, CDR2 YNNKEL (reference sequence). There are 17 residues in the CDR3. The V gene end was trimmed by 5 bases and the J gene end by 0 bases; junction bases not matched to a gene: 7. As DNA, the CDR3 is TGTGCCAGCAGCTGGGGGACAGTGGGCTCCTATAATTCACCCCTCCACTTT. It is translated as CASSWGTVGSYNSPLHF.

CDR3 sequence reads: CASSAWDRRLDGYTF. CDR3 in DNA: TGTGCCAGCAGTGCGTGGGACAGACGGTTAGATGGCTACACCTTC. The chain has TRBV2 and TRBJ1-2, with 7 bases lining up with TRBD1. J was trimmed by 6 bases and V by 4 bases; bases with no gene match: 11. CDR1 and CDR2 (germline): SNHLY, FYNNEI. This CDR3 contains 15 residues.

For this clone: This specimen includes other DNA sequences encoding the same CDR3. The chain recombines TRBV18 with TRBJ1-2; 8 bases agree with TRBD1. Germline CDR1 reads KGHSH; CDR2 reads LQKENI. The junction had 1 base not matched to a gene; V was cut back by 3 bases and J by 1 base. This CDR3 is 14 amino acids long. The CDR3 loop reads CASSPGQGNYGYTF. The CDR3 DNA is TGTGCCAGCTCACCTGGACAGGGTAACTATGGCTACACCTTC.

The chain carries TRBV20-1 and TRBJ2-7; no firm D call. CDR1 and CDR2 (germline): DFQATT, SNEGSKA (reference sequence). The V and J ends lost 3 bases and 5 bases respectively, with 8 bases between them. The length of the CDR3 is 11 residues. The CDR3 protein is CSASGVDEQYF. The CDR3 coding sequence is TGCAGTGCTAGTGGAGTGGACGAGCAGTACTTC.

This clone occurred a few times. The CDR3 coding sequence is TGCGCCAGCAGCCTAATCGGGGGTCTCAATCAGCCCCAGCATTTT. Encoded protein: CASSLIGGLNQPQHF. This chain joins TRBV5-1 and TRBJ1-5, with a weak D call TRBD1 (5 bases). The germline CDR1 and CDR2 sequences are SGHRS and YFSETQ. CDR3 length: 15 amino acids. Trimming took 4 bases from V and 3 from J, leaving 14 bases between them.

This clone has more than one count but fewer than ten. This chain connects TRBV28 to TRBJ1-3, with D perhaps TRBD1 (5 bases). There are 14 residues in the CDR3. The V end was cut by 6 bases, the J end by 4 bases, with 13 bases between. Per the germline V gene, CDR1 is MDHEN and CDR2 is SYDVKM. The DNA of the CDR3 is TGTGCCAGCAGATCAGCGGGGCAAGGAAACACCATATATTTT. Encoded protein: CASRSAGQGNTIYF.

As DNA, the CDR3 is TGTGCCAGCAGCGTCGGGACAGGGGATGAAAAACTGTTTTTT. Translation: CASSVGTGDEKLFF. The chain carries TRBV9 and TRBJ1-4; TRBD1 agrees at 10 bases. The length of the CDR3 is 14 residues. Germline CDR1 and CDR2: SGDLS and YYNGEE. V shed 2 bases, J shed 6 bases, and the junction held 1 base outside the gene matches.

In nucleotides, the CDR3 is TGTGCCAGCAGCCTATATATGAATAGCAATCAGCCCCAGCATTTT. This codes for CASSLYMNSNQPQHF. The chain couples TRBV7-2 to TRBJ1-5; D is undetermined. V lost 5 bases and J lost 0, with 11 bases in between. Germline V gene data show CDR1 as SGHTA and CDR2 as FQGNSA. This CDR3 region has 15 residues.

This clone has a handful of counts. The chain couples TRBV5-4 to TRBJ2-2, with 15 bases identical to TRBD2. The CDR3 sequence is 17 residues long. V gave up 3 bases and J gave up 4 bases; unmatched junction bases: 4. Germline CDR1 is SGHNT and CDR2 is YYREEE (reference sequence). The CDR3 loop reads CASSSGLAGGITGELFF. CDR3 bases: TGTGCCAGCAGCTCGGGACTAGCGGGAGGTATCACCGGGGAGCTGTTTTTT.

This clone appeared once. The rearrangement joins TRBV29-1 to TRBJ2-7, with 12 bases matching TRBD2. In germline, CDR1 is SQVTM, CDR2 ANQGSEA. This CDR3 has 14 residues. J lost 6 bases, V lost 6 bases, and 9 bases had no gene match. The CDR3 DNA sequence: TGCAGCGTCGAGGGGGCTAGCGGGAGGGCCGAGCAGTACTTC. Residues: CSVEGASGRAEQYF.

This chain connects TRBV4-1 to TRBJ1-5, with 8 bases identical to TRBD1. The CDR3 loop spans 16 amino acids. J lost 3 bases, V lost 1 base, and 5 bases had no gene match. Germline loops: CDR1 MGHRA, CDR2 YSYEKL. In nucleotides, the CDR3 is TGCGCCAGCAGCCAAGTTTCAGGGGGCCCCAATCAGCCCCAGCATTTT. It codes for CASSQVSGGPNQPQHF.

This clone showed up just a few times. The chain couples TRBV7-6 to TRBJ1-5; D gene ambiguous. V gave up 0 bases and J gave up 3 bases, with 15 bases separating them. The germline V gene has CDR1 SGHVS and CDR2 FNYEAQ. This CDR3 region has 17 residues. CDR3 protein: CASSLARAAVLNQPQHF. As DNA, the CDR3 is TGTGCCAGCAGCTTAGCGAGGGCAGCCGTACTCAATCAGCCCCAGCATTTT.

V is TRBV5-8 and J is TRBJ2-5, with D uncertain. V gave up 2 bases and J gave up 5 bases, with 10 bases separating them. The CDR3 contains 13 residues. Per germline, CDR1 SGHTS and CDR2 YDEGEE. CDR3: CASSFATWETQYF. The CDR3 bases are TGTGCCAGCAGCTTCGCCACATGGGAGACCCAGTACTTC.

J is TRBJ1-4 and V is TRBV5-4; 8 nucleotides align to TRBD1. V dropped 2 bases and J dropped 2; count of bases not matched to a gene: 11. CDR1 and CDR2 from the germline V gene are SGHNT and YYREEE (reference sequence). The CDR3 length is 18 residues. The CDR3 loop is CASSFEAGGISTNEKLFF. DNA of the CDR3: TGTGCCAGCAGCTTTGAGGCAGGGGGCATTTCGACTAATGAAAAACTGTTTTTT.

This chain joins TRBV27 and TRBJ2-7, with D possibly being TRBD1 (6 bases). The CDR3 is 11 amino acids. Germline V gives CDR1 MNHEY, CDR2 SMNVEV (reference sequence). V shed 4 bases and J shed 6 bases, with 7 bases lying between them. CDR3 residues: CASSWGLEQYF. The CDR3 coding sequence is TGTGCCAGCAGTTGGGGGCTCGAGCAGTACTTC.

This chain uses TRBV28 with TRBJ1-1; the match to TRBD1 covers 10 bases. This CDR3 has 16 amino acids. Trimming removed 1 base from V and 5 bases from J; junction bases left unmatched: 7. The germline V gene encodes CDR1 MDHEN and CDR2 SYDVKM. CDR3 protein: CASSLFSGTGVTEAFF. The CDR3 DNA is TGTGCCAGCAGTTTATTTTCCGGGACAGGGGTAACTGAAGCTTTCTTT.

V and J are TRBV28 and TRBJ2-7, with TRBD2 matching over 8 bases. The CDR3 loop spans 14 amino acids. CDR1 and CDR2 from the germline V gene are MDHEN and SYDVKM. The junction had 11 bases not matched to a gene; V was cut back by 10 bases and J by 3 bases. CDR3 sequence: CATMERGPLYEQYF. The CDR3 DNA is TGTGCCACCATGGAGCGGGGGCCCCTCTACGAGCAGTACTTC.

The V and J genes are TRBV2 and TRBJ2-7; no clear D. The germline gives CDR1 SNHLY, CDR2 FYNNEI. This CDR3 is 14 amino acids long. The V end was cut by 3 bases, the J end by 2 bases, with 11 bases between. CDR3 sequence: CASSDSSGPYEQYF. The DNA for the CDR3 is TGTGCCAGCAGTGACTCGTCGGGTCCCTACGAGCAGTACTTC.

With respect to this clone: One end of the junction fails to match germline, which may point to a read error. The chain is built from TRBV19 and TRBJ1-3; the D gene is possibly TRBD1 (5 bases). The CDR3 runs to 15 residues. Germline V gene data show CDR1 as LNHDA and CDR2 as SQIVND (reference sequence). CDR3 in amino acids: CASSTAGLSGNTIYF. The CDR3 DNA reads TGTGCCAGTAGTACAGCGGGACTGTCTGGGAACACCATATATTTT.